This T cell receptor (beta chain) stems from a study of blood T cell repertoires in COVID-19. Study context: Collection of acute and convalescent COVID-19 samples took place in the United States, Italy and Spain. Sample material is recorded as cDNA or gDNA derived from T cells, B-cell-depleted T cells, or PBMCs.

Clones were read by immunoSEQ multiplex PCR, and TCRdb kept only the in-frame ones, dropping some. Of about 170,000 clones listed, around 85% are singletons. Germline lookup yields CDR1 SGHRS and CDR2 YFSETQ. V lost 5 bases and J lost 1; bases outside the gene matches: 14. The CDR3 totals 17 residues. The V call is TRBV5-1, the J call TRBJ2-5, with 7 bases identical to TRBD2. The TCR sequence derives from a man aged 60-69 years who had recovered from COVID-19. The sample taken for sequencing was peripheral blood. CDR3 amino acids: CASSPRRAGNAQETQYF. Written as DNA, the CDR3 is TGCGCCAGCAGTCCCCGGAGAGCGGGGAACGCCCAAGAGACCCAGTACTTC.